A single sample is the source of the 32 T cell receptor beta chains below, sequenced in a study of blood T cell repertoires in COVID-19. Generated by immunoSEQ multiplex PCR, the TCRdb table keeps only in-frame clones and is missing some. The repertoire holds about 64,000 clones, with roughly 88% as singletons. The sample was peripheral blood. The receptors derive from a woman between 55 and 75 years old with acute or convalescent COVID-19.

The gene calls are TRBV4-1 and TRBJ2-3; perhaps TRBD1 as D (6 bases). V was clipped by 0 bases and J by 7 bases, with 11 bases between them. The CDR3 length is 14 residues. From germline, CDR1 is MGHRA and CDR2 YSYEKL. The CDR3 reads CASSQEDSINTQYF. The CDR3 coding sequence is TGCGCCAGCAGCCAAGAGGACAGCATCAATACGCAGTATTTT.

The chain combines TRBV30 with TRBJ1-2, with 7 bases that match TRBD1. The germline V gene encodes CDR1 GTSNPN and CDR2 SVGIG (reference sequence). V shed 3 bases, J shed 4 bases, and the junction held 8 bases outside the gene matches. The CDR3 contains 14 residues. The CDR3 is CAWRIGGSSYGYTF. In nucleotides, the CDR3 is TGTGCCTGGAGAATAGGGGGCAGTAGCTATGGCTACACCTTC.

The chain joins TRBV5-6 to TRBJ1-2, with D hard to call. The V gene's germline CDR1 is SGHDT and CDR2 YYEEEE. V was clipped by 4 bases and J by 5 bases, with 18 bases between them. The CDR3 runs to 15 residues. CDR3 sequence reads: CASSDKPYQLYGYTF. As DNA, the CDR3 is TGTGCCAGCAGCGATAAGCCTTACCAATTATATGGCTACACCTTC.

Concerning this clone: Other DNA sequences in this specimen translate into the identical CDR3. The chain employs TRBV2 and TRBJ1-6; D unclear. V lost 0 bases and J lost 6, with 6 bases in between. The CDR3 is 14 residues long. The V gene's germline CDR1 is SNHLY and CDR2 FYNNEI. DNA for the CDR3: TGTGCCAGCAGTGAAGCGAGACTTAATTCACCCCTCCACTTT. This translates into CASSEARLNSPLHF.

V usage is TRBV5-1 and J usage is TRBJ1-6, with D unresolved. This CDR3 contains 13 residues. Germline lookup yields CDR1 SGHRS and CDR2 YFSETQ. The V end was cut by 0 bases, the J end by 9 bases, with 7 bases between. The CDR3 sequence is CASSLERGSPLHF. In DNA, the CDR3 is TGCGCCAGCAGCTTGGAACGGGGTTCACCCCTCCACTTT.

CDR3 amino acids: CASSEGGGPQPQHF. The CDR3 DNA sequence: TGTGCCAGCAGTGAAGGGGGGGGCCCTCAGCCCCAGCATTTT. The rearrangement links TRBV6-1 to TRBJ1-5, with TRBD1 as a possible D gene (6 bases). The germline V gene has CDR1 MNHNS and CDR2 SASEGT. The ends were cut back, 1 base at V and 6 bases at J, with 10 bases in the middle. This CDR3 has 14 residues.

This clone was detected only a few times. The chain carries TRBV14 and TRBJ1-4; no clear D. Trimming took off 1 base at V and 6 bases at J, with 12 bases between the two ends. There are 15 residues in the CDR3. Germline V gene data show CDR1 as SGHDN and CDR2 as FVKESK. The CDR3 DNA reads as TGTGCCAGCAGCCAAGGCCGGGGTGGTTATGAAAAACTGTTTTTT. It is translated as CASSQGRGGYEKLFF.

The V and J genes are TRBV30 and TRBJ2-7; 10 bases are a match to TRBD2. V dropped 0 bases and J dropped 1; count of bases not matched to a gene: 9. The CDR3 has 17 amino acids. Germline assignment: CDR1 GTSNPN and CDR2 SVGIG (reference sequence). The CDR3 coding sequence is TGTGCCTGGAGTGTTTCGCCTAGCGGGGGTCTGTCCTACGAGCAGTACTTC. This codes for CAWSVSPSGGLSYEQYF.

This sequence joins TRBV6-1 and TRBJ1-2, with no clear D. V was trimmed by 3 bases and J by 0 bases, leaving 5 bases between them. This CDR3 contains 13 residues. Germline lookup yields CDR1 MNHNS and CDR2 SASEGT. The CDR3 sequence: CASSEAANYGYTF. The CDR3 bases are TGTGCCAGCAGTGAGGCAGCTAACTATGGCTACACCTTC.

The chain couples TRBV27 to TRBJ1-1; TRBD1 matches at 9 bases. The ends lost 7 bases at V and 5 bases at J; junction bases unmatched: 5. The V gene's germline CDR1 is MNHEY and CDR2 SMNVEV (reference sequence). This CDR3 has 13 residues. CDR3 residues: CASIGQGRTEAFF. The CDR3 nucleotides read TGTGCCAGCATCGGACAGGGGAGGACTGAAGCTTTCTTT.

The rearrangement uses TRBV7-9 and TRBJ1-3; TRBD1 agrees at 11 bases. V lost 4 bases and J lost 1; bases outside the gene matches: 12. This CDR3 has 19 amino acids. Germline V CDR1 and CDR2: SEHNR, FQNEAQ (reference sequence). CDR3 bases: TGTGCCAGCAGCTCGCCGACCCGCGGGACAGGGGGATCTGGAAACACCATATATTTT. Translated, it gives CASSSPTRGTGGSGNTIYF.

This sequence joins TRBV10-3 and TRBJ1-3; D is ambiguous. This CDR3 has 15 residues. CDR1 and CDR2 (germline): ENHRY, SYGVKD. Trimming took off 0 bases at V and 4 bases at J, with 10 bases between the two ends. The CDR3 loop reads CAISESSQTGNTIYF. For the CDR3, the DNA is TGTGCCATCAGTGAGTCGAGCCAGACAGGAAACACCATATATTTT.

The rearrangement links TRBV19 to TRBJ2-1; unclear D gene. Deletions cut 6 bases from V and 3 bases from J, with 6 bases between. Germline-derived CDR1 and CDR2 are LNHDA and SQIVND (reference sequence). The CDR3 runs to 12 residues. DNA for the CDR3: TGTGCCAGTAGGGCAGACTACAATGAGCAGTTCTTC. Translation gives CASRADYNEQFF.

The V and J genes are TRBV7-9 and TRBJ1-4, with TRBD1 matching 8 bases. CDR3 length equals 15 residues. Germline V gene lookup returns CDR1 SEHNR and CDR2 FQNEAQ (reference sequence). V trimming: 5 bases; J trimming: 6 bases; junction bases outside the gene matches: 8. The chain's CDR3 is CASSLTGGEDEKLFF. In DNA, the CDR3 is TGTGCCAGCAGCCTCACAGGGGGAGAGGATGAAAAACTGTTTTTT. Looking up the rest from reference TRBV7-9 and TRBJ1-4 gives the full variable domain: DTGVSQNPRHKITKRGQNVTFRCDPISEHNRLYWYRQTLGQGPEFLTYFQNEAQLEKSRLLSDRFSAERPKGSFSTLEIQRTEQGDSAMYLCASSLTGGEDEKLFFGSGTQLSVL.

V is TRBV30 and J is TRBJ2-2; tentative D call: TRBD2 (5 bases). The germline V gene has CDR1 GTSNPN and CDR2 SVGIG (reference sequence). This CDR3 is 14 amino acids long. The V end was cut by 3 bases, the J end by 5 bases, with 13 bases between. Here the CDR3 DNA reads TGTGCCTGGAGACCCCGGGGATGGACCGGGGAGCTGTTTTTT. Translating gives CAWRPRGWTGELFF.

V gene TRBV7-8 combines with J gene TRBJ2-1, with 12 nucleotides matching TRBD2. CDR1 SGHVS and CDR2 FQNEAQ come from the germline V gene. V lost 2 bases and J lost 9; bases outside the gene matches: 8. CDR3 size: 16 residues. CDR3 bases: TGTGCCAGCAGCTTACCCCTAGCGGGGGGGCAGGGTGAGCAGTTCTTC. This sequence encodes CASSLPLAGGQGEQFF. Together with reference TRBV7-8 and TRBJ2-1, the CDR3 gives the full variable domain: GAGVSQSPRYKVAKRGQDVALRCDPISGHVSLFWYQQALGQGPEFLTYFQNEAQLDKSGLPSDRFFAERPEGSVSTLKIQRTQQEDSAVYLCASSLPLAGGQGEQFFGPGTRLTVL.

The chain joins TRBV5-1 to TRBJ2-5, with TRBD2 matching over 11 bases. Germline V gene lookup returns CDR1 SGHRS and CDR2 YFSETQ. Trimming removed 0 bases from V and 3 bases from J; junction bases left unmatched: 4. CDR3 length: 16 residues. The CDR3 region has the DNA TGCGCCAGCAGCTTGGGCGGGACTAGCGGAGAAGAGACCCAGTACTTC. Residues: CASSLGGTSGEETQYF.

This clone has a handful of counts. CDR3 region: CASSQEGQGSQPQHF. The CDR3 nucleotides are TGTGCCAGCAGCCAAGAAGGACAGGGGAGTCAGCCCCAGCATTTT. The chain joins TRBV4-2 to TRBJ1-5, with 9 bases that match TRBD1. The CDR3 covers 15 residues. The V and J ends lost 0 bases and 6 bases, in that order; junction bases with no gene match: 3. Germline values: CDR1 LGHNA, CDR2 YNFKEQ.

The rearrangement links TRBV19 to TRBJ2-3, with a possible D match to TRBD2 (7 bases). Germline values: CDR1 LNHDA, CDR2 SQIVND (reference sequence). V lost 7 bases and J 3 bases, leaving 20 bases between the germline ends. The CDR3 is 16 residues long. CDR3: CASKGTKGGGTDTQYF. DNA of the CDR3: TGTGCCAGTAAGGGAACTAAGGGGGGAGGGACAGATACGCAGTATTTT.

The chain couples TRBV4-1 to TRBJ1-2, with 7 bases matching TRBD1. J gave up 7 bases and V 4 bases, and 9 bases lay outside the gene matches. This CDR3 has 14 amino acids. The germline V gene encodes CDR1 MGHRA and CDR2 YSYEKL. CDR3 protein: CASSPLDRQGGYTF. CDR3 in DNA: TGCGCCAGCAGCCCCTTAGACAGACAGGGTGGCTACACCTTC.

CDR3: CASSQEGPAGGGNEQFF. The CDR3 DNA sequence: TGTGCCAGCAGCCAAGAGGGACCAGCGGGGGGCGGGAATGAGCAGTTCTTC. The V and J genes are TRBV3-1 (or the pseudogene TRBV3-2) and TRBJ2-1; TRBD2 matches 9 bases. CDR3 length equals 17 residues. Unmatched junction bases numbered 10, after V lost 0 bases and J lost 7 bases. The germline V gene encodes CDR1 LGHDT and CDR2 YNNKEL (reference sequence).

The chain has TRBV3-1 (or the pseudogene TRBV3-2) and TRBJ1-3; D is possibly TRBD2 (6 bases). The J call is uncertain, as TRBJ2-2 better fits the DNA end. From germline, CDR1 is LGHDT and CDR2 YNNKEL (reference sequence). The CDR3 runs to 14 residues. The CDR3 DNA follows: TGTGCCAGCAGCCTCGGCAGGGAGGTCGGGGAGCTGTTTTTT. This gives the protein CASSLGREVGELFF.

The rearrangement joins TRBV7-3 to TRBJ1-2, with D possibly TRBD1 on 5 matching bases. This CDR3 is 13 amino acids long. Germline V gene sequence: CDR1 SGHTA, CDR2 FQGTGA. V dropped 2 bases and J dropped 8 bases, with 12 bases sitting between them. For the CDR3, the DNA is TGTGCCAGCAGCTTAGTAACGGGGGAAGGCTACACCTTC. This gives the protein CASSLVTGEGYTF.

The chain joins TRBV11-2 to TRBJ1-1; 8 bases agree with TRBD1. Germline CDR1 is SGHAT and CDR2 is FQNNGV. The CDR3 has 16 residues. Unmatched junction bases numbered 8, after V lost 5 bases and J lost 0 bases. The CDR3 region has the DNA TGTGCCAGCAGCCCCCGGACAGGGATTATGAACACTGAAGCTTTCTTT. It is translated as CASSPRTGIMNTEAFF.

V usage is TRBV2 and J usage is TRBJ1-5; D is ambiguous. The CDR3 extends over 12 amino acids. The germline CDR1 and CDR2 sequences are SNHLY and FYNNEI. The germline V and J ends were trimmed by 7 bases and 4 bases, with 8 bases remaining between them. CDR3: CASNSDNQPQHF. The CDR3 DNA sequence: TGTGCCAGCAACAGTGATAATCAGCCCCAGCATTTT.

The chain combines TRBV10-2 with TRBJ2-1, with 7 bases fitting TRBD2. The CDR3 sequence is 15 residues long. V was pared by 3 bases and J by 0 bases, with 2 bases of the junction left unmatched. Germline CDR1 reads WSHSY; CDR2 reads SAAADI. CDR3 DNA sequence: TGCGCCAGCAGTGATAGCGGGCGCTCCTACAATGAGCAGTTCTTC. Its protein is CASSDSGRSYNEQFF.

The chain carries TRBV5-1 and TRBJ1-3, with D possibly being TRBD1 (5 bases). V was shortened by 0 bases and J by 0 bases, with 10 bases between the two germline ends. The CDR3 is made up of 16 amino acids. Germline-derived CDR1 and CDR2 are SGHRS and YFSETQ. DNA of the CDR3: TGCGCCAGCAGCTTGGGTACAGGTTACTCTGGAAACACCATATATTTT. Its protein product is CASSLGTGYSGNTIYF. The whole variable domain, filled in from reference TRBV5-1 and TRBJ1-3, reads KAGVTQTPRYLIKTRGQQVTLSCSPISGHRSVSWYQQTPGQGLQFLFEYFSETQRNKGNFPGRFSGRQFSNSRSEMNVSTLELGDSALYLCASSLGTGYSGNTIYFGEGSWLTVV.

The chain couples TRBV24-1 to TRBJ2-3, with a possible D match to TRBD2 (5 bases). V was trimmed by 2 bases and J by 8 bases, leaving 19 bases between them. The CDR3 is 16 amino acids. Germline CDR1 and CDR2: KGHDR and SFDVKD. CDR3 residues: CATSDSPGFGVVTQYF. CDR3 DNA: TGTGCCACCAGTGATTCCCCGGGGTTCGGGGTAGTTACGCAGTATTTT.

The V call is TRBV7-9, the J call TRBJ2-7, with 9 positions matching TRBD1. CDR1 is SEHNR and CDR2 is FQNEAQ in the germline V gene (reference sequence). V trimming: 3 bases; J trimming: 3 bases; junction bases outside the gene matches: 6. CDR3 length: 15 amino acids. The CDR3 nucleotides are TGTGCCAGCAGCTTCGCTCGGGACAGGGTCTACGAGCAGTACTTC. Residues: CASSFARDRVYEQYF.

The DNA of the CDR3 is TGTGCCAGCAGCAAGGGGTTACCCCTCCACTTT. Translated, it gives CASSKGLPLHF. The chain has TRBV2 and TRBJ1-6, with D perhaps matching TRBD1 (5 bases). Trimming removed 6 bases at V and 12 bases at J, with 9 bases between. From germline, CDR1 is SNHLY and CDR2 FYNNEI. The CDR3 contains 11 residues.

V usage is TRBV29-1 and J usage is TRBJ1-5; tentatively, D is TRBD1 (6 bases). The V and J ends lost 4 bases and 2 bases respectively, with 15 bases between them. The CDR3 contains 15 residues. CDR1 is SQVTM, CDR2 ANQGSEA, per germline. CDR3: CSVGGGGYGNQPQHF. CDR3 nucleotides: TGCAGCGTTGGAGGGGGAGGGTACGGCAATCAGCCCCAGCATTTT. Using reference TRBV29-1 and TRBJ1-5 for the parts outside the CDR3, the full variable domain is SAVISQKPSRDICQRGTSLTIQCQVDSQVTMMFWYRQQPGQSLTLIATANQGSEATYESGFVIDKFPISRPNLTFSTLTVSNMSPEDSSIYLCSVGGGGYGNQPQHFGDGTRLSIL.

The chain employs TRBV5-1 and TRBJ1-2; D is ambiguous. This CDR3 has 12 residues. V was cut by 0 bases and J by 5 bases, with 5 bases left in between. Germline CDR1 reads SGHRS; CDR2 reads YFSETQ. The CDR3 sequence is CASSLEHYGYTF. DNA of the CDR3: TGCGCCAGCAGCTTGGAGCATTATGGCTACACCTTC.